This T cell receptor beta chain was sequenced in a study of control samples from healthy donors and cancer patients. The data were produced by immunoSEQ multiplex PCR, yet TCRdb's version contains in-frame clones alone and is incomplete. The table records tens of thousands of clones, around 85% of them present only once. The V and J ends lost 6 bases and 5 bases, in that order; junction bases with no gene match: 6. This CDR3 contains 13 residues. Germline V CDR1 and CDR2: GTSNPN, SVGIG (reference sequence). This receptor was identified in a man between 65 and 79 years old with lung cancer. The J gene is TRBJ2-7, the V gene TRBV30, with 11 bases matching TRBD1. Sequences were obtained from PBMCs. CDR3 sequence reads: CACSRDRGNEQYF. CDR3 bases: TGTGCCTGCTCCCGGGACAGGGGGAACGAGCAGTACTTC.